This is a list of T cell receptor beta chains from one sample in a study of T-cell memory formation after mild COVID-19. From the 5' RACE reads, TCRdb called clonotypes with MiXCR, one entry per CDR3 protein. The sample contains over 35,000 distinct CDR3 sequences, roughly 9% of which appear only once. The sequenced sample was PBMCs or a T cell subset sorted from them (not recorded which). These TCRs come from an adult woman who had mild COVID-19 (a few samples of this study predate the infection). Cell type and time point are not known. Both conserved end residues are part of each CDR3. A D gene is named only where the DNA matches it firmly. Size is omitted from some rows. Given values are once, few, many or a class for expanded clones.

D gene	J gene	clone size	V gene	CDR3 protein	CDR3 DNA
-	TRBJ2-1	few	TRBV20-1	CSARRSGLYNEQFF	TGCAGTGCTAGACGTTCAGGATTATACAATGAGCAGTTCTTC
-	TRBJ1-5	-	TRBV4-3	CASSQGLNQPQHF	TGCGCCAGCAGCCAAGGGCTCAATCAGCCCCAGCATTTT
TRBD1	TRBJ1-2	-	TRBV27	CASSLISGGGYGYTF	TGTGCCAGCAGTTTAATATCAGGGGGCGGCTATGGCTACACCTTC
-	TRBJ2-7	many	TRBV5-1	CASSFLIDYEQYF	TGCGCCAGCAGCTTTCTAATAGACTACGAGCAGTACTTC
-	TRBJ1-5	-	TRBV9	CASIVDAASNQPQHF	TGTGCCAGCATCGTAGACGCAGCTAGCAATCAGCCCCAGCATTTT
-	TRBJ1-2	-	TRBV29-1	CSVEGSGYTF	TGCAGCGTTGAAGGGAGCGGCTACACCTTC
-	TRBJ1-2	few	TRBV7-9	CASSLQEPIIGYTF	TGTGCCAGCAGCTTACAGGAGCCTATAATTGGCTACACCTTC
TRBD2	TRBJ2-3	-	TRBV6-1	CASSPGLAGGSDTQYF	TGTGCCAGCAGTCCGGGGCTAGCGGGAGGGAGCGATACGCAGTATTTT
-	TRBJ1-1	-	TRBV4-3	CASSQDLGGLDTEAFF	TGCGCCAGCAGCCAAGATTTGGGGGGCCTGGACACTGAAGCTTTCTTT
-	TRBJ1-4	-	TRBV2	CASSRQRYGEKLFF	TGTGCCAGCAGTAGACAGCGCTACGGCGAAAAACTGTTTTTT
-	TRBJ1-1	few	TRBV6-5	CASSRQGTTEAFF	TGTGCCAGCAGCAGGCAGGGGACCACTGAAGCTTTCTTT
-	TRBJ1-2	-	TRBV20-1	CSAPQGSAAGYTF	TGCAGTGCTCCCCAGGGCTCCGCTGCTGGCTACACCTTC
TRBD2	TRBJ2-5	few	TRBV20-1	CSASGGGETQYF	TGCAGTGCTAGCGGGGGGGGAGAGACCCAGTACTTC
-	TRBJ2-3	few	TRBV7-9	CATPGDGTDTQYF	TGTGCCACCCCGGGGGACGGCACAGATACGCAGTATTTT
-	TRBJ2-6	many	TRBV7-2	CASSLSGSGANVLTF	TGTGCCAGCAGCTTAAGTGGCTCTGGGGCCAACGTCCTGACTTTC
-	TRBJ2-2	many	TRBV7-2	CASSRNSGLITGELFF	TGTGCCAGCAGCAGGAATTCGGGACTTATCACCGGGGAGCTGTTTTTT
-	TRBJ2-2	-	TRBV7-6	CASRTGRDTGELFF	TGTGCCTCACGGACAGGGAGGGACACCGGGGAGCTGTTTTTT
-	TRBJ2-5	-	TRBV21-1	CASNPGTGVVQYF	TGTGCCAGCAACCCCGGGACAGGGGTGGTCCAGTACTTC
-	TRBJ2-3	-	TRBV5-1	CASAGSGGAPDTQYF	TGCGCCAGCGCGGGCTCGGGCGGAGCTCCAGATACGCAGTATTTT
TRBD2	TRBJ2-5	many	TRBV20-1	CSASSLGRGEQETQYF	TGCAGTGCTAGTTCCCTCGGGCGGGGGGAACAAGAGACCCAGTACTTC
-	TRBJ2-2	many	TRBV21-1	CASSKVAGTSETGELFF	TGTGCCAGCAGCAAAGTAGCGGGGACTAGCGAAACCGGGGAGCTGTTTTTT
TRBD2	TRBJ2-7	many	TRBV9	CASSVTSGASYEQYF	TGTGCCAGCAGCGTAACTAGCGGGGCTTCCTACGAGCAGTACTTC